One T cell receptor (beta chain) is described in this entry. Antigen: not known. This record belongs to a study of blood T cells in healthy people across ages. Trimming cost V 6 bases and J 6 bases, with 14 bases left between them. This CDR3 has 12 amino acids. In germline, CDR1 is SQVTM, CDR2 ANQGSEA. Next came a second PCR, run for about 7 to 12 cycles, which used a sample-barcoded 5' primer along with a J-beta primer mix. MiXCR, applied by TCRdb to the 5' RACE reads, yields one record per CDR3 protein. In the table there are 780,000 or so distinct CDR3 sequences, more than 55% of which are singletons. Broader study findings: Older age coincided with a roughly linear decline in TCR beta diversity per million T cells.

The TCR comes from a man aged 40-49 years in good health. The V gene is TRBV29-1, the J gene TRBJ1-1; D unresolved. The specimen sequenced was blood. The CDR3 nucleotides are TGCAGCGTCACGGAGATTAACGCTGAAGCTTTCTTT. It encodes CSVTEINAEAFF.